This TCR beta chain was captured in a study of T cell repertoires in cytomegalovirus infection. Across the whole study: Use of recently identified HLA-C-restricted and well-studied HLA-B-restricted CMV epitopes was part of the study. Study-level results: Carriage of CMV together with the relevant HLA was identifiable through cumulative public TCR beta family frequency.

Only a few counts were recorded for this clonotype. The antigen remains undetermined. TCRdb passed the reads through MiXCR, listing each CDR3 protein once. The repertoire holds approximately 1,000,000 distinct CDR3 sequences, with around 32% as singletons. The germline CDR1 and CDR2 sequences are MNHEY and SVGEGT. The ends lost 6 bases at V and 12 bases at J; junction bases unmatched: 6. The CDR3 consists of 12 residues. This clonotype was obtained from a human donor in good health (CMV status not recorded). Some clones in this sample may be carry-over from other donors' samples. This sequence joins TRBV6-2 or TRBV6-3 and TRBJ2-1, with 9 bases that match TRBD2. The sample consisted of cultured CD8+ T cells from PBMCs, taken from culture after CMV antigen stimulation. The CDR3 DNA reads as TGTGCCAGCAGCTTTAGCGGGGGAATGCAGTTCTTC. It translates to CASSFSGGMQFF.